The present entry profiles one T cell receptor beta chain with its context. Its antigen is not identified. Following a re-call of the 5' RACE reads, TCRdb has one entry per CDR3 protein and lacks DNA. The sample includes about 160,000 distinct CDR3 sequences. Germline V gene lookup returns CDR1 KGHSH and CDR2 LQKENI. This CDR3 region has 20 residues. Total RNA was isolated from whole blood without T cell sorting. The data derive from a study of monozygotic twins with inflammatory bowel disease. Study outcomes and limitations: Compared with healthy twins, IBD patients shared fewer clonotypes with others, especially with disease activity. Patient repertoire variability may have increased through differing immunosuppressive treatments. Similarity of repertoires did not differ between concordant and discordant twins, possibly from limited power.

The chain has TRBV18 and TRBJ2-3; TCRdb reports TRBD2, a call that lacks DNA to check it against. Sequenced: blood. The origin of this receptor is a human donor with ulcerative colitis or Crohn's disease, or a healthy co-twin of an affected twin (not recorded which). CDR3 residues: CASSPSGRATSSAGTDTQYF.